The 7 T cell receptor beta chains given below trace back to one sample, sequenced in a study of T cell responses to AZD1222 COVID-19 vaccine (TCRdb year 2021). The library relied on the immunoSEQ multiplex PCR assay. The immuneACCESS repertoire file appears here via TCRdb, limited to in-frame rearrangements. These files lack a portion of the clones; in checked studies, under half of the deficit traces to unresolved V genes, and the cause of the others is not known. The sample has about 110,000 clones on record, roughly 89% of them singletons. The ten largest clones add up to roughly 2.5% of the sample. The time point label on this specimen signifies: about 28 days (+/-7) after the second vaccine dose. Here the sequenced sample was peripheral blood, taken 28 days after the second AZD1222 dose. The receptors here all came from an adult who received the AZD1222 COVID-19 vaccine.

This clone was seen only once. V gene TRBV3-1 (or the pseudogene TRBV3-2) combines with J gene TRBJ2-7; D gene unclear. Trimming cost V 1 base and J 0 bases, with 4 bases left between them. The germline CDR1 and CDR2 sequences are LGHDT and YNNKEL (reference sequence). The CDR3 is 13 residues long. The CDR3 coding sequence is TGTGCCAGCAGCCAAGCCTTCTCCTACGAGCAGTACTTC. It codes for CASSQAFSYEQYF.

The CDR3 is CASSPTAGAFAFF. CDR3 coding DNA: TGTGCCAGCAGCCCCACCGCAGGGGCTTTTGCTTTCTTT. The rearrangement links TRBV7-9 to TRBJ1-1, with a possible D match to TRBD1 (6 bases). The germline gives CDR1 SEHNR, CDR2 FQNEAQ (reference sequence). Trimming stripped 5 bases from V and 11 bases from J, with 18 bases between. This CDR3 comprises 13 residues. Drawing the rest from reference TRBV7-9 and TRBJ1-1, the complete variable domain is DTGVSQNPRHKITKRGQNVTFRCDPISEHNRLYWYRQTLGQGPEFLTYFQNEAQLEKSRLLSDRFSAERPKGSFSTLEIQRTEQGDSAMYLCASSPTAGAFAFFGQGTRLTVV.

This chain links TRBV6-5 with TRBJ1-1; a possible D gene is TRBD1 (5 bases). Trimming pared 5 bases from V and 7 bases from J, leaving 14 bases between. The germline V gene has CDR1 MNHEY and CDR2 SVGAGI. The CDR3 sequence is 13 residues long. CDR3 DNA sequence: TGTGCCAGCAGTACCAGACAGAAAGGTGAAGCTTTCTTT. Its protein product is CASSTRQKGEAFF.

Here the CDR3 DNA reads TGTGCCAGCAATTCCCGGGAGGGGAGCGCCCTTCCGTCCTCTGGAAACACCATATATTTT. Its translation is CASNSREGSALPSSGNTIYF. This chain uses TRBV5-8 with TRBJ1-3; TRBD1 might be the D (5 bases). Germline V CDR1 and CDR2: SGHTS, YDEGEE. V lost 6 bases to trimming and J lost 0 bases, with 28 bases between them. The CDR3 runs 20 residues.

CDR3 bases: TGTGCCAGCAGTCTATACGACAGGGCGAACACTGAAGCTTTCTTT. It encodes CASSLYDRANTEAFF. The V gene is TRBV27, the J gene TRBJ1-1; 7 bases agree with TRBD1. Germline-derived CDR1 and CDR2 are MNHEY and SMNVEV (reference sequence). V was clipped by 5 bases and J by 1 base; unmatched bases: 7. The CDR3 totals 15 residues.

The CDR3 DNA is TGCGCCAGCAGCCAAGATATAGGGGGGGTTAGCGGCTACACCTTC. Protein product: CASSQDIGGVSGYTF. This rearrangement joins TRBV4-3 to TRBJ1-2, with D maybe TRBD1 (6 bases). From germline, CDR1 is LGHNA and CDR2 YSLEER. The CDR3 has 15 amino acids. V was clipped by 0 bases and J by 8 bases, with 16 bases between them.

The chain joins TRBV7-2 to TRBJ2-3; tentatively, D is TRBD1 or TRBD2 (5 bases each). The V end was cut by 5 bases, the J end by 0 bases, with 12 bases between. There are 15 residues in the CDR3. CDR1 SGHTA and CDR2 FQGNSA come from the germline V gene. The CDR3 DNA sequence: TGTGCCAGCAGCCGGGGCGCCGAAAGCACAGATACGCAGTATTTT. As protein: CASSRGAESTDTQYF.